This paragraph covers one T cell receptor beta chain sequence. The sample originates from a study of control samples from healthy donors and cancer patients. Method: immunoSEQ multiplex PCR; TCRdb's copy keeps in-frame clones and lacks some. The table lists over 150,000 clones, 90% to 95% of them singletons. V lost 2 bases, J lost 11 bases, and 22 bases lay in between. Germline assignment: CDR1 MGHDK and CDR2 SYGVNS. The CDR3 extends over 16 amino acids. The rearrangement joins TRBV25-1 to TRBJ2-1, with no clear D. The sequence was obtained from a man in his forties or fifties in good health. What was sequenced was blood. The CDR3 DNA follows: TGTGCCAGCAGTGAAAAGCACCCAGGCCAAAATGATAAGCAGTTCTTC. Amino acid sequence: CASSEKHPGQNDKQFF.